The 24 T cell receptor beta chains presented below share a single source sample, sequenced in a study of blood T cells in healthy people across ages (dated by TCRdb to between 2015 and 2017). The library came from 5' RACE. Sequencing instrument: Illumina HiSeq 2500. A second PCR of roughly 6 to 12 cycles was run with a J-beta primer mix and a sample-barcoded 5' primer. The raw public reads went through TCRdb reprocessing: fastp at Q25, MiXCR clone calling, in-frame beta chains kept. CDR3 protein duplicates are merged, each entry listing the most common genes and DNA. The sample contains roughly 790,000 distinct CDR3 sequences, roughly 47% of them found a single time. The top ten hold around 20% of the sample. Sequenced: blood. These receptors all come from a woman aged 55 to 70 in good health.

The V and J genes are TRBV4-2 and TRBJ2-1; 8 bases line up with TRBD1. The J call is doubtful: the DNA matches TRBJ2-7 better. In germline, CDR1 is LGHNA, CDR2 YNFKEQ. The CDR3 consists of 16 residues. CDR3: CASSQAPGQGYNEQYF. In DNA, the CDR3 is TGTGCCAGCAGCCAAGCCCCCGGACAGGGTTACAATGAGCAGTACTTC.

The V call is TRBV6-2 or TRBV6-3, the J call TRBJ2-7; 9 nucleotides agree with TRBD1. Germline V gene data show CDR1 as MNHEY and CDR2 as SVGEGT. The CDR3 length is 15 residues. V shed 2 bases and J 3 bases; nucleotides not matched to a gene: 5. The CDR3 DNA is TGTGCCAGCAGTTACGGGACAGGGCCCAACTACGAGCAGTACTTC. Protein: CASSYGTGPNYEQYF.

This chain uses TRBV4-1 with TRBJ2-7; TRBD2 aligns across 12 bases. V lost 0 bases to trimming and J lost 5 bases; unmatched junction nucleotides: 8. The CDR3 is 17 amino acids. Germline CDR1 is MGHRA and CDR2 is YSYEKL. The CDR3 loop reads CASSQDRGTSGSDEQYF. The CDR3 coding sequence is TGCGCCAGCAGCCAAGATAGAGGGACTAGCGGGTCCGACGAGCAGTACTTC.

This chain links TRBV7-2 with TRBJ2-1; TRBD1 matches at 9 bases. Trimming took 6 bases from V and 15 from J; bases not matched to a gene: 9. Germline lookup yields CDR1 SGHTA and CDR2 FQGNSA. The CDR3 contains 12 residues. As DNA, the CDR3 is TGTGCCAGCAGAAACCCCGGGACAGGGACGTTCTTC. This encodes CASRNPGTGTFF.

This clonotype was counted many times. The V gene is TRBV20-1, the J gene TRBJ2-7, with TRBD2 identical over 7 bases. The CDR3 contains 15 residues. From germline, CDR1 is DFQATT and CDR2 SNEGSKA (reference sequence). With V trimmed by 3 bases and J by 7 bases, 15 bases remained unmatched. The CDR3 spells CSARIPSGDLWEQYF. The CDR3, as DNA: TGCAGTGCTAGGATCCCGAGCGGGGACCTTTGGGAGCAGTACTTC.

This clonotype was observed once. V usage is TRBV6-6 and J usage is TRBJ2-5; D possibly uses TRBD1 or TRBD2 (5 bases each). V gave up 6 bases and J gave up 11 bases, with 16 bases separating them. This CDR3 contains 12 residues. CDR1 is MNHNY and CDR2 is SVGAGI in the germline V gene (reference sequence). The CDR3 DNA follows: TGTGCCAGCAGCGGGACGGCCTACGGGCAGTACTTC. Its translation: CASSGTAYGQYF.

This clonotype was counted a few times. The chain joins TRBV28 to TRBJ2-5, with D perhaps TRBD2 (5 bases). The J call may be in error: the DNA end matches TRBJ2-7 better. The germline V gene encodes CDR1 MDHEN and CDR2 SYDVKM. The CDR3 is made up of 13 amino acids. This CDR3 reads CATIDTGYGEQYF. DNA for the CDR3: TGTGCCACCATAGACACGGGATACGGCGAGCAGTACTTC.

This clonotype appeared a few times. V usage is TRBV7-2 and J usage is TRBJ1-5; TRBD1 might be the D (5 bases). From germline, CDR1 is SGHTA and CDR2 FQGNSA. This CDR3 is 15 amino acids long. Trimming stripped 6 bases from V and 2 bases from J, with 14 bases between. The chain's CDR3 is CASSLRGGGNQPQHF. As DNA, the CDR3 is TGTGCCAGCAGTTTGAGGGGAGGGGGCAATCAGCCCCAGCATTTT.

This clonotype was found a few times. This sequence joins TRBV5-1 and TRBJ2-3; 9 positions agree with TRBD2. Germline CDR1 is SGHRS and CDR2 is YFSETQ. V lost 7 bases and J lost 6; bases outside the gene matches: 6. This CDR3 spans 13 amino acids. The CDR3 DNA reads as TGCGCCAGCCGACTAGCGGCAGGGGATACGCAGTATTTT. This gives the protein CASRLAAGDTQYF.

This clonotype turned up a few times. The chain has TRBV24-1 and TRBJ2-1, with D tentatively TRBD1 or TRBD2 (5 bases each). V was shortened by 3 bases and J by 5 bases, with 10 bases between the two germline ends. CDR1 and CDR2 (germline): KGHDR, SFDVKD. This CDR3 region has 14 residues. This CDR3 is CATSDGGSNNEQFF. DNA of the CDR3: TGTGCCACCAGTGATGGGGGAAGCAACAATGAGCAGTTCTTC.

This clonotype was picked up many times. The rearrangement links TRBV20-1 to TRBJ2-3; possibly TRBD1 for D (5 bases). The CDR3 covers 14 residues. Trimming took off 6 bases at V and 2 bases at J, with 15 bases between the two ends. Germline V lookup: CDR1 DFQATT, CDR2 SNEGSKA (reference sequence). CDR3 in amino acids: CSAGRNSPTDTQYF. CDR3 DNA: TGCAGTGCGGGGCGGAACTCCCCCACAGATACGCAGTATTTT.

The chain employs TRBV9 and TRBJ2-5; D remains unclear. Trimming pared 4 bases from V and 5 bases from J, leaving 15 bases between. CDR1 and CDR2 from the germline V gene are SGDLS and YYNGEE. The CDR3 loop spans 14 amino acids. CDR3 sequence: CASSPTPVAETQYF. The CDR3 nucleotides are TGTGCCAGCAGCCCCACCCCGGTTGCGGAGACCCAGTACTTC.

In regard to this clonotype: It may be a read error: a sequence one base away is much more abundant. The rearrangement links TRBV7-3 to TRBJ2-1; a weak D match, TRBD2 (5 bases). The CDR3 runs to 15 residues. The V end was cut by 1 base, the J end by 5 bases, with 12 bases between. CDR1 is SGHTA, CDR2 FQGTGA, per germline. CDR3 bases: TGTGCCAGCAGCTTAAAAGGGCTAGCCCACAATGAGCAGTTCTTC. This translates into CASSLKGLAHNEQFF.

The chain links TRBV5-8 to TRBJ2-5; 8 nucleotides match TRBD1. Gene TRBJ2-7 matches the end of the DNA better, so the J call may be wrong. Germline loops: CDR1 SGHTS, CDR2 YDEGEE. The CDR3 consists of 13 residues. The CDR3 loop is CASGLTGENEQYF. As DNA, the CDR3 is TGTGCCAGCGGCCTGACAGGGGAGAACGAGCAGTACTTC.

The rearrangement joins TRBV6-5 to TRBJ2-5, with D unclear. The germline gives CDR1 MNHEY, CDR2 SVGAGI. CDR3 length: 16 amino acids. Trimming stripped 6 bases from V and 4 bases from J, with 21 bases between. This CDR3 is CASSPAPRARRETQYF. CDR3 nucleotide sequence: TGTGCCAGCAGCCCAGCCCCAAGAGCGAGACGAGAGACCCAGTACTTC.

This rearrangement joins TRBV6-6 to TRBJ2-7; either TRBD1 or TRBD2 may fit D (5 bases each). Trimming removed 6 bases at V and 5 bases at J, with 11 bases between. The CDR3 length is 12 residues. Germline V lookup: CDR1 MNHNY, CDR2 SVGAGI (reference sequence). CDR3 nucleotide sequence: TGTGCCAGCAGAGGGACCCCAGACGAGCAGTACTTC. This gives the protein CASRGTPDEQYF.

This clonotype was observed at least ten times. The chain links TRBV24-1 to TRBJ2-1; 16 nucleotides agree with TRBD2. In germline, CDR1 is KGHDR, CDR2 SFDVKD. The CDR3 is 17 amino acids. V dropped 4 bases and J dropped 7; count of bases not matched to a gene: 6. CDR3 loop: CATSEGTSGGARNEQFF. In DNA form, the CDR3 reads TGTGCCACCAGTGAGGGGACTAGCGGGGGGGCACGGAATGAGCAGTTCTTC.

This clonotype was detected many times. V gene TRBV25-1 combines with J gene TRBJ2-1, with D unresolved. The CDR3 length is 12 residues. Trimming cost V 4 bases and J 8 bases, with 9 bases left between them. The germline V gene encodes CDR1 MGHDK and CDR2 SYGVNS. DNA for the CDR3: TGTGCCAGCAGTGCCCTAGGTGATGAGCAGTTCTTC. Residues: CASSALGDEQFF.

This clonotype has just a few counts. The V call is TRBV25-1, the J call TRBJ2-7; 9 bases agree with TRBD1. The CDR3 extends over 14 amino acids. The V and J ends lost 6 bases and 0 bases, in that order; junction bases with no gene match: 3. Germline V gene data show CDR1 as MGHDK and CDR2 as SYGVNS. CDR3 region: CASREQGASYEQYF. The CDR3 DNA reads as TGTGCCAGCAGGGAACAGGGGGCCTCCTACGAGCAGTACTTC.

A few counts support this clonotype. The V and J genes are TRBV20-1 and TRBJ2-1; 7 bases are a match to TRBD2. The CDR3 covers 15 residues. Losses at the gene ends were 1 base for V and 6 bases for J; bases not matched to a gene: 9. Germline V lookup: CDR1 DFQATT, CDR2 SNEGSKA (reference sequence). The CDR3 region is CSARAAGLPSNEQFF. The CDR3 DNA sequence: TGCAGTGCTAGAGCAGCGGGACTACCTTCCAATGAGCAGTTCTTC.

The chain is built from TRBV2 and TRBJ1-3, with TRBD1 matching 9 bases. Looked up from germline, CDR1 is SNHLY and CDR2 is FYNNEI. This CDR3 has 14 amino acids. V lost 6 bases to trimming and J lost 2 bases; unmatched junction nucleotides: 2. Here the CDR3 reads CASRGTGTGNTIYF. In DNA form, the CDR3 reads TGTGCCAGCAGGGGGACAGGGACTGGAAACACCATATATTTT.

This clonotype has at least ten counts. The genes are TRBV7-2 and TRBJ2-7, with 8 bases lining up with TRBD2. With 6 bases clipped from V and 2 bases from J, the junction kept 9 bases outside the gene matches. Germline CDR1 reads SGHTA; CDR2 reads FQGNSA. The CDR3 is 15 residues long. The CDR3 nucleotides read TGTGCCAGCAGTTTTGGGACTAGAGAGACCTACGAGCAGTACTTC. This codes for CASSFGTRETYEQYF.

This clonotype was detected a few times. The genes are TRBV2 and TRBJ2-3, with a possible D match to TRBD2 (6 bases). V shed 7 bases and J shed 0 bases, with 14 bases lying between them. This CDR3 spans 15 amino acids. Per the germline V gene, CDR1 is SNHLY and CDR2 is FYNNEI. The CDR3 nucleotides read TGTGCCAGCACGGGAGTTATCTCTAGCACAGATACGCAGTATTTT. Translating gives CASTGVISSTDTQYF.

The chain joins TRBV5-6 to TRBJ2-3; 15 bases line up with TRBD2. Germline CDR1 and CDR2: SGHDT and YYEEEE. The trim removed 3 bases at V and 6 bases at J, leaving 8 bases unmatched. The CDR3 contains 17 residues. CDR3 sequence reads: CASSWGGLAGGPDTQYF. For the CDR3, the DNA is TGTGCCAGCAGCTGGGGGGGACTAGCGGGGGGCCCGGATACGCAGTATTTT.